Reported below is one T cell receptor (beta chain). The antigen remains undetermined. The germline V and J ends were trimmed by 2 bases and 0 bases, with 19 bases remaining between them. The CDR3 totals 18 residues. CDR1 SGHTA and CDR2 FQGNSA come from the germline V gene. The sample comes from a study of T cells after posttransplantation cyclophosphamide. Overall study results and limits: Later post-transplant blood repertoires were often dominated by donor CD8+ memory clones. Tissue-infiltrating T cells from skin or gut overlapped little with blood T cells. Recipient CMV seropositivity and CMV reactivation strongly tracked TRB clonality.

Method: immunoSEQ multiplex PCR; TCRdb's copy keeps in-frame clones and lacks some. Here the sample spans about 31,000 clones, about 90% being singletons. The naive gate required viable CD3+CD4+ or CD3+CD8+ cells with CCR7+CD45RA+CD45RO-CD95-CD27+CD28+ phenotype. This related bone marrow graft donor gave peripheral blood on the day of marrow donation. Specimen: naive CD4+ T cells sorted from PBMCs. V gene TRBV7-2 combines with J gene TRBJ1-1, with unresolved D. The clonotype originates from a woman aged 55-70 years in good health, CMV-negative, and a related stem cell transplant donor. The CDR3 region has the DNA TGTGCCAGCAGCTTACAGCCGGGTGGGTTATTCATGAACACTGAAGCTTTCTTT. As protein: CASSLQPGGLFMNTEAFF.